A selection of T cell receptor beta chains follows, all from one sample in a study of CD8 T cells in ankylosing spondylitis. TCRdb passed the 5' RACE reads through MiXCR, listing each CDR3 protein once. The table shows roughly 700,000 distinct CDR3 sequences, with over 15% occurring only once. The sample taken for sequencing was blood, either unsorted or a sorted T cell fraction (not recorded which). These receptor sequences come from a male donor with ankylosing spondylitis. CDR3s include the opening cysteine and the closing phenylalanine or tryptophan. D genes are given only for firm matches. The size of a clone is reported for some rows only, either as once, few or many, or as a class for expanded clones.

d_gene | j_gene | abundance | v_gene | CDR3nt | CDR3aa
- | TRBJ1-1 | few | TRBV6-4 | TGTGCCAGCAGCCTTGGGGACGGGGGAGAAGCTTTCTTT | CASSLGDGGEAFF
- | TRBJ1-1 | - | TRBV20-1 | TGCAGTGCTAGAGAGGGCAGTATGAGGACTGAAGCTTTCTTT | CSAREGSMRTEAFF
TRBD1 | TRBJ2-7 | - | TRBV2 | TGTGCCAGCAGGACACAGGGGGCTTCCTCCTACGAGCAGTACTTC | CASRTQGASSYEQYF
TRBD1 | TRBJ1-5 | few | TRBV20-1 | TGCAGTGCCATGGCGAGGACAGGGGCGGCAAATCAGCCCCAGCATTTT | CSAMARTGAANQPQHF
TRBD1 | TRBJ1-1 | few | TRBV5-6 | TGTGCCAGCAGCTCAACCCCCCGGGACAGGGGTTCGTTCACTGAAGCTTTCTTT | CASSSTPRDRGSFTEAFF
- | TRBJ1-4 | - | TRBV12-3/TRBV12-4 | TGTGCCAGCAGTTTAAGGGCGCAGGGGAGTGAAAAACTGTTTTTT | CASSLRAQGSEKLFF
- | TRBJ1-1 | - | TRBV12-3/TRBV12-4 | TGTGCCAGCAGTTCGGATTTGGTGAACACTGAAGCTTTCTTT | CASSSDLVNTEAFF
TRBD2 | TRBJ2-5 | once | TRBV20-1 | TGCAGTGCTAGTGGGCGGGGGGGCCAAGAGACCCAGTACTTC | CSASGRGGQETQYF
TRBD1 | TRBJ1-5 | - | TRBV4-1 | TGCGCCAGCAGCCCTGCCTGGACAGGGGGCAATCAGCCCCAGCATTTT | CASSPAWTGGNQPQHF
TRBD1 | TRBJ1-5 | - | TRBV12-3/TRBV12-4 | TGTGCCAGCAGTTTAGGGGACAGCGGGCTTCAGCCCCAGCATTTT | CASSLGDSGLQPQHF
- | TRBJ1-1 | few | TRBV5-1 | TGCGCCAGCAGCTTGGGAGTCAGTCTTCGCACTGAAGCTTTCTTT | CASSLGVSLRTEAFF
- | TRBJ2-4 | - | TRBV7-9 | TGTGCCAGCAGCACCCCCAAAAACATTCAGTACTTC | CASSTPKNIQYF
- | TRBJ1-4 | few | TRBV10-2 | TGCGCCAGCAGTGAGTCGAGTGATTTTTTAGGACTGTTTTTT | CASSESSDFLGLFF
TRBD1 | TRBJ1-1 | few | TRBV27 | TGTGCCAGCAGCCCGGACAGGGATGCGTACACTGAAGCTTTCTTT | CASSPDRDAYTEAFF
TRBD1 | TRBJ1-2 | - | TRBV9 | TGTGCCAGCAGCAAACTGGACAGGGACATTAACTATGGCTACACCTTC | CASSKLDRDINYGYTF
- | TRBJ2-7 | - | TRBV7-6 | TGTGCCAGCAGCTCCAATCCTCGCGAGCAGTACTTC | CASSSNPREQYF
- | TRBJ1-2 | - | TRBV7-9 | TGTGCCAGCAGCTTAGGTTCGGGGGGCTATGGCTACACCTTC | CASSLGSGGYGYTF
- | TRBJ1-1 | - | TRBV5-1 | TGCGCCAGCAGCTTGGAATTGGGAGAAGCTTTCTTT | CASSLELGEAFF
TRBD1 | TRBJ1-3 | - | TRBV12-3/TRBV12-4 | TGTGCCAGCAGTCCCGGGACAGGGACTTCCTCTGGAAACACCATATATTTT | CASSPGTGTSSGNTIYF
TRBD2 | TRBJ2-1 | - | TRBV20-1 | TGCAGTGCTAGGACCCCGAGCGGGGGGGCCGGGTACGATGAGCAGTTCTTC | CSARTPSGGAGYDEQFF
- | TRBJ2-7 | - | TRBV5-1 | TGCGCCAGCAGCTTTGCCTCCTACGAGCAGTACTTC | CASSFASYEQYF
- | TRBJ2-3 | - | TRBV7-6 | TGTGCCAGCAGCTTTGGGTCCTTCGAGACCACAGATACGCAGTATTTT | CASSFGSFETTDTQYF
- | TRBJ2-1 | - | TRBV3-1 | TGTGCCAGCAGCCAAGAGGCGGAATCCACCTACAATGAGCAGTTCTTC | CASSQEAESTYNEQFF
TRBD2 | TRBJ2-1 | few | TRBV20-1 | TGCAGTGCTAGACGGCTAGCGGGAGTTGAGCAGTTCTTC | CSARRLAGVEQFF
- | TRBJ2-7 | few | TRBV20-1 | TGCAGTGCTAAATTCCGGGGGAGCTCCTACGAGCAGTACTTC | CSAKFRGSSYEQYF
- | TRBJ1-5 | many | TRBV6-5 | TGTGCCAGCAGTTACTCGAGGGGGGGAGGATTCCAACCCAATCAGCCCCAGCATTTT | CASSYSRGGGFQPNQPQHF
- | TRBJ1-5 | few | TRBV7-8 | TGTGCCAGCAGCTTATCGGGGCTGGGGAACGATCAGCCCCAGCATTTT | CASSLSGLGNDQPQHF
- | TRBJ2-1 | - | TRBV6-2/TRBV6-3 | TGTGCCGGGGGCGGGGTATACAATGAGCAGTTCTTC | CAGGGVYNEQFF
TRBD1 | TRBJ1-4 | few | TRBV30 | TGTGCCTCGGACAGGGGAGGAGAAAAACTGTTTTTT | CASDRGGEKLFF
- | TRBJ1-2 | few | TRBV7-9 | TGTGCCAGCAGCTTAGGGGGGTACCTTGATCCCTATGGCTACACCTTC | CASSLGGYLDPYGYTF
- | TRBJ2-1 | few | TRBV27 | TGTGCCAGCAGTTTACTGGGCCTCAATGAGCAGTTCTTC | CASSLLGLNEQFF
TRBD2 | TRBJ2-1 | - | TRBV30 | TGTGCCTGCCGGGGGGCACTAGCGGGCCAGGGGGAGCAGTTCTTC | CACRGALAGQGEQFF
- | TRBJ2-1 | - | TRBV7-9 | TGTGCCAGCAGCCTAGCAGTGACAGGCAATGAGCAGTTCTTC | CASSLAVTGNEQFF
TRBD2 | TRBJ2-1 | few | TRBV5-1 | TGCGCCAGCAGCCGACTAGCGGGGGGGCTCGGTGAGCAGTTCTTC | CASSRLAGGLGEQFF
TRBD1 | TRBJ1-2 | - | TRBV29-1 | TGCAGCGTTGAAGATCTGGACAGGAAAGACGGCTACACCTTC | CSVEDLDRKDGYTF
- | TRBJ2-3 | few | TRBV29-1 | TGCAGCGTTGATACGCCCAGCACAGATACGCAGTATTTT | CSVDTPSTDTQYF
- | TRBJ2-2 | - | TRBV6-1 | TGTGCCAGCAGGGGCAGGATTGGGGATTCGAACACCGGGGAGCTGTTTTTT | CASRGRIGDSNTGELFF
TRBD2 | TRBJ2-5 | many | TRBV2 | TGTGCCAGCCTAGCTAGCGGCCAAGAGACCCAGTACTTC | CASLASGQETQYF
- | TRBJ2-1 | - | TRBV2 | TGTGCCAGCCCCCGGGGGCTAGGGAATGAGCAGTTCTTC | CASPRGLGNEQFF
TRBD1 | TRBJ2-7 | - | TRBV15 | TGTGCCACCAGCAGTGGGGACAGGCGGTTTGACGAGCAGTACTTC | CATSSGDRRFDEQYF
- | TRBJ2-5 | - | TRBV20-1 | TGCAGTGCAGAGGCGGGACCGATGCAAGAGACCCAGTACTTC | CSAEAGPMQETQYF